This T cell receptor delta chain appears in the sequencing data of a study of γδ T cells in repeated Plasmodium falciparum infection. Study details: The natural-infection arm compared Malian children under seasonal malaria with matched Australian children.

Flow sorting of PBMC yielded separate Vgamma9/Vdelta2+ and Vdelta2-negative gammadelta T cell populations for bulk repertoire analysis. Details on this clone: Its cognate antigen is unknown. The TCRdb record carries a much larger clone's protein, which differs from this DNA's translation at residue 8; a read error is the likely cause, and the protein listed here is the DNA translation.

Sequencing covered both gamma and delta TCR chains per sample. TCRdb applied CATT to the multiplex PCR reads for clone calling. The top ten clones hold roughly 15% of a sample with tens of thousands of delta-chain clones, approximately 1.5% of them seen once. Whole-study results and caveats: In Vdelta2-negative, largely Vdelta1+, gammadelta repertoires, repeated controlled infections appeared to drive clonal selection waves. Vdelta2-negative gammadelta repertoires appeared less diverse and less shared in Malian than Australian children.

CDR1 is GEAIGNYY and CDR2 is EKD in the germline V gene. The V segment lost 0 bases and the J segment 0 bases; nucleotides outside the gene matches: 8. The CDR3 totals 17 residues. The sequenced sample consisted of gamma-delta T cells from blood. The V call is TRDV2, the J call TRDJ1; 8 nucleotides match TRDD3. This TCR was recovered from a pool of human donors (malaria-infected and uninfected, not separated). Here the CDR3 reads CACDTVPIGGYTDKLIF. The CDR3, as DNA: TGTGCCTGTGACACCGTCCCTATTGGGGGATACACCGATAAACTCATCTTT.